This paragraph covers one TCR beta chain sequence. What it binds is unknown. Isolation of PBMCs was performed on 8.5 to 10 ml fresh peripheral blood. Germline CDR1 reads MNHNS; CDR2 reads SASEGT. Germline trimming cut 5 bases from V and 10 bases from J; bases unmatched to any gene: 11. This CDR3 region has 15 residues. This sample was included in a study of T cells in Graves' hyperthyroidism and ophthalmopathy. About the research overall: The blood sample was taken at first diagnosis, before treatment began. Overall study results and limits: Most thyroid clonotypes that were expanded above 0.001 also turned up in blood.

There were TCR beta CDR3 regions amplified from RNA transcripts. The HTBI set primed first-round TCR CDR3 RT-PCR. TCRdb independently ran MiXCR on the multiplex PCR reads; one entry per CDR3 protein. This sample has around 240,000 distinct CDR3 sequences, with about 14% found just once. The sequence was collected from a woman aged 40 to 49 with Graves' hyperthyroidism that later progressed to Graves' ophthalmopathy. Sequencing was done on a sample of blood. J is TRBJ1-1 and V is TRBV6-1; TRBD1 matches at 12 bases. The CDR3: CASSMAGDRGRLAFF. The CDR3 DNA sequence: TGTGCCAGCAGTATGGCTGGGGACAGGGGGCGTCTAGCTTTCTTT.